A selection of T cell receptor beta chains follows, all from one sample in a study of T cells in Graves' hyperthyroidism and ophthalmopathy. TCRdb used MiXCR to reprocess the multiplex PCR reads, holding one entry per CDR3 protein. This sample has over 250,000 distinct CDR3 sequences, with less than 30% found just once. The source material was blood. The receptors here all came from a man aged 35 to 55 with Graves' hyperthyroidism that later progressed to Graves' ophthalmopathy. CDR3s include the opening cysteine and the closing phenylalanine or tryptophan. Fields, in order: D gene, J gene, clone size, V gene, CDR3 DNA, CDR3 protein. A D gene is named only where the DNA matches it firmly. Expanded clones are given a class, and other clones once, few, many or no size at all.

D gene: -
J gene: TRBJ1-1
clone size: few
V gene: TRBV18
CDR3 DNA: TGTGCCAGCTCACAATTAAGAGAAGACACTGAAGCTTTCTTT
CDR3 protein: CASSQLREDTEAFF

D gene: TRBD1
J gene: TRBJ1-1
clone size: many
V gene: TRBV5-1
CDR3 DNA: TGCGCCAGCAGCCCGGGGACAGCGTGGAACACTGAAGCTTTCTTT
CDR3 protein: CASSPGTAWNTEAFF

D gene: -
J gene: TRBJ1-5
clone size: many
V gene: TRBV29-1
CDR3 DNA: TGCAGCGTTGAGGTGGGAAATCAGCCCCAGCATTTT
CDR3 protein: CSVEVGNQPQHF

D gene: -
J gene: TRBJ1-2
clone size: many
V gene: TRBV12-3/TRBV12-4
CDR3 DNA: TGTGCCAGCAGTGAACAGGGTCATGGCTACACCTTC
CDR3 protein: CASSEQGHGYTF

D gene: -
J gene: TRBJ1-2
clone size: many
V gene: TRBV12-5
CDR3 DNA: TGTGCTAGTGGTTTTTCGGCGGAAAAATATGGCTACACCTTC
CDR3 protein: CASGFSAEKYGYTF

D gene: -
J gene: TRBJ2-7
clone size: -
V gene: TRBV19
CDR3 DNA: TGTGCCAGTAGTAGCAGGGGTGGTCTCTCCTACGAGCAGTACTTC
CDR3 protein: CASSSRGGLSYEQYF

D gene: TRBD1
J gene: TRBJ2-5
clone size: -
V gene: TRBV7-2
CDR3 DNA: TGTGCCAGCAGCCACCGAGGGGGCGCCGAGACCCAGTACTTC
CDR3 protein: CASSHRGGAETQYF

D gene: TRBD1
J gene: TRBJ2-5
clone size: many
V gene: TRBV19
CDR3 DNA: TGTGCCAGTAGTCACAGGGGTTCGCAAGAGACCCAGTACTTC
CDR3 protein: CASSHRGSQETQYF

D gene: -
J gene: TRBJ1-1
clone size: many
V gene: TRBV11-3
CDR3 DNA: TGTGCCAGCAGCCCCCACGGGGACACTGAAGCTTTCTTT
CDR3 protein: CASSPHGDTEAFF

D gene: -
J gene: TRBJ1-1
clone size: once
V gene: TRBV25-1
CDR3 DNA: TGTGCCAGCAGTGAAACAGGTGAAGCTTTCTTT
CDR3 protein: CASSETGEAFF

D gene: -
J gene: TRBJ1-2
clone size: many
V gene: TRBV29-1
CDR3 DNA: TGCAGCGTTGTGGGGACCCGTAAAGACTATGGCTACACCTTC
CDR3 protein: CSVVGTRKDYGYTF

D gene: -
J gene: TRBJ1-1
clone size: -
V gene: TRBV20-1
CDR3 DNA: TGCAGTGCTAGAGATCGTAGGGAGGCGAACACTGAAGCTTTCTTT
CDR3 protein: CSARDRREANTEAFF

D gene: -
J gene: TRBJ1-5
clone size: many
V gene: TRBV7-6
CDR3 DNA: TGTGCCAGCAGCCTCGGGACTGTCAATCAGCCCCAGCATTTT
CDR3 protein: CASSLGTVNQPQHF

D gene: -
J gene: TRBJ1-2
clone size: -
V gene: TRBV24-1
CDR3 DNA: TGTGCCACCAAAGGGGATAACTATGGCTACACCTTC
CDR3 protein: CATKGDNYGYTF

D gene: -
J gene: TRBJ1-5
clone size: -
V gene: TRBV20-1
CDR3 DNA: TGCAGTGCCGATCGGGTTGATCAGCCCCAGCATTTT
CDR3 protein: CSADRVDQPQHF

D gene: TRBD2
J gene: TRBJ2-7
clone size: many
V gene: TRBV12-3/TRBV12-4
CDR3 DNA: TGTGCCAGCAGTGGGGTTACTAGCGGGAGTTTTTCCTACGAGCAGTACTTC
CDR3 protein: CASSGVTSGSFSYEQYF

D gene: -
J gene: TRBJ2-7
clone size: many
V gene: TRBV27
CDR3 DNA: TGTGCCAGCGCGCGAAGGAGCGTTGATCCCTACGAGCAGTACTTC
CDR3 protein: CASARRSVDPYEQYF

D gene: -
J gene: TRBJ2-7
clone size: once
V gene: TRBV6-1
CDR3 DNA: TGTGTCAGCAGCGGACGGGACGACAGAGCGCGATACTTC
CDR3 protein: CVSSGRDDRARYF

D gene: -
J gene: TRBJ2-2
clone size: many
V gene: TRBV24-1
CDR3 DNA: TGTGCCACCAGTGATTTGTTGAGTTCCACCGGGGAGCTGTTTTTT
CDR3 protein: CATSDLLSSTGELFF

D gene: TRBD1
J gene: TRBJ1-6
clone size: many
V gene: TRBV2
CDR3 DNA: TGTGCCAGCAGTGTTAGACAGGGGAGTTCACCCCTCCACTTT
CDR3 protein: CASSVRQGSSPLHF

D gene: -
J gene: TRBJ2-2
clone size: many
V gene: TRBV19
CDR3 DNA: TGTGCCAGTAGTAGTCCGAGACGGAACACCGGGGAGCTGTTTTTT
CDR3 protein: CASSSPRRNTGELFF

D gene: -
J gene: TRBJ1-1
clone size: many
V gene: TRBV13
CDR3 DNA: TGTGCCAGCAGCCTTGGACAGCTTGAAGCTTTCTTT
CDR3 protein: CASSLGQLEAFF

D gene: -
J gene: TRBJ1-5
clone size: -
V gene: TRBV10-3
CDR3 DNA: TGTGCCATCAGTGATCCCCCTCAGCCCCAGCATTTT
CDR3 protein: CAISDPPQPQHF

D gene: -
J gene: TRBJ2-2
clone size: many
V gene: TRBV24-1
CDR3 DNA: TGTGCCACCAGTCGTTCGGTCACCGGGGAGCTGTTTTTT
CDR3 protein: CATSRSVTGELFF